Each of the 24 T cell receptor beta chains below was sequenced from the same sample in a study of blood T cell repertoires in COVID-19. Sequencing used immunoSEQ multiplex PCR; TCRdb keeps in-frame clones, though not all of them. The table shows roughly 390,000 clones, with 85% occurring only once. The sequenced material came from peripheral blood. All receptors come from a woman aged 18-29 years with acute or convalescent COVID-19.

The table lists this clone with a few counts. For the CDR3, the DNA is TGTGCCATCAGTGAGTCGAGAAACTCTGGAAACACCATATATTTT. Protein sequence: CAISESRNSGNTIYF. This chain links TRBV10-3 with TRBJ1-3; D not certain. V dropped 0 bases and J dropped 0 bases, with 6 bases sitting between them. CDR3 length: 15 residues. Germline V gene lookup returns CDR1 ENHRY and CDR2 SYGVKD.

This clone was observed a few times. V usage is TRBV5-1 and J usage is TRBJ1-1; a possible D gene is TRBD1 (6 bases). The CDR3 extends over 14 amino acids. Germline CDR1 is SGHRS and CDR2 is YFSETQ. Trimming stripped 0 bases from V and 6 bases from J, with 12 bases between. Written as DNA, the CDR3 is TGCGCCAGCAGCTTGGATTTGCCAGGGGCTGAAGCTTTCTTT. This encodes CASSLDLPGAEAFF.

The genes are TRBV20-1 and TRBJ2-7; D is perhaps TRBD2 (5 bases). Germline CDR1 DFQATT, CDR2 SNEGSKA (reference sequence). V gave up 3 bases and J gave up 2 bases, with 14 bases separating them. The CDR3 consists of 14 residues. CDR3 DNA: TGCAGTGCTAGTCCTAAGCGGATGCCCTACGAGCAGTACTTC. Protein: CSASPKRMPYEQYF.

The chain uses TRBV2 and TRBJ2-7, with 10 bases matching TRBD1. Germline CDR1 SNHLY, CDR2 FYNNEI. J gave up 4 bases and V 6 bases, and 6 bases lay outside the gene matches. The CDR3 totals 14 residues. The CDR3 region is CASSATGGRYEQYF. For the CDR3, the DNA is TGTGCCAGCAGCGCGACAGGGGGCCGGTACGAGCAGTACTTC. Filled out from reference TRBV2 and TRBJ2-7, the complete variable domain reads EPEVTQTPSHQVTQMGQEVILRCVPISNHLYFYWYRQILGQKVEFLVSFYNNEISEKSEIFDDQFSVERPDGSNFTLKIRSTKLEDSAMYFCASSATGGRYEQYFGPGTRLTVT.

This rearrangement joins TRBV19 to TRBJ2-5; the match to TRBD2 covers 10 bases. Germline V lookup: CDR1 LNHDA, CDR2 SQIVND (reference sequence). V gave up 1 base and J gave up 5 bases; unmatched junction bases: 7. The CDR3 has 16 residues. The CDR3 DNA reads as TGTGCCAGTAGTATAGTGATAGCGGGAGGTCTGGAGACCCAGTACTTC. This sequence encodes CASSIVIAGGLETQYF.

The chain has TRBV7-8 and TRBJ1-2, with TRBD1 matching 8 bases. V lost 7 bases and J lost 4; bases outside the gene matches: 14. Per germline, CDR1 SGHVS and CDR2 FQNEAQ. The CDR3 has 16 amino acids. CDR3 sequence (DNA): TGTGCCAGCACCCCCGGGCAGGGGGCGGGGATCTATGGCTACACCTTC. It is translated as CASTPGQGAGIYGYTF.

The chain combines TRBV19 with TRBJ1-5; D might be TRBD1 (5 bases). Germline V gene lookup returns CDR1 LNHDA and CDR2 SQIVND (reference sequence). This CDR3 spans 15 amino acids. Trimming shortened V by 4 bases and J by 3 bases, and 13 bases separated the two germline ends. Here the CDR3 DNA reads TGTGCCAGTAGTAATGAAAGGGGTTTCAATCAGCCCCAGCATTTT. Its protein product is CASSNERGFNQPQHF. Together with reference TRBV19 and TRBJ1-5, the CDR3 gives the full variable domain: DGGITQSPKYLFRKEGQNVTLSCEQNLNHDAMYWYRQDPGQGLRLIYYSQIVNDFQKGDIAEGYSVSREKKESFPLTVTSAQKNPTAFYLCASSNERGFNQPQHFGDGTRLSIL.

The chain employs TRBV28 and TRBJ1-1, with D possibly matching TRBD1 (5 bases). V was trimmed by 7 bases and J by 1 base, leaving 19 bases between them. The CDR3 has 16 residues. Germline assignment: CDR1 MDHEN and CDR2 SYDVKM. The CDR3 protein is CASTRRGLGKNTEAFF. The CDR3 DNA follows: TGTGCCAGCACCAGGCGGGGCTTGGGCAAGAACACTGAAGCTTTCTTT.

The chain recombines TRBV28 with TRBJ2-7; TRBD2 aligns across 8 bases. The V segment lost 3 bases and the J segment 5 bases; nucleotides outside the gene matches: 6. Germline V gene sequence: CDR1 MDHEN, CDR2 SYDVKM. The CDR3 has 14 amino acids. CDR3 region: CASSFTAGVHEQYF. The CDR3 coding sequence is TGTGCCAGCAGTTTCACAGCGGGAGTTCACGAGCAGTACTTC.

This chain joins TRBV10-2 and TRBJ2-5; D ambiguous. Trimming shortened V by 7 bases and J by 4 bases, and 16 bases separated the two germline ends. In germline, CDR1 is WSHSY, CDR2 SAAADI. The CDR3 spans 14 residues. CDR3 residues: CASKWFTRSETQYF. CDR3 nucleotide sequence: TGCGCCAGCAAATGGTTTACCCGGTCAGAGACCCAGTACTTC.

This chain uses TRBV2 with TRBJ1-4; possible D gene TRBD1, 5 bases. This CDR3 comprises 13 residues. The V and J ends lost 9 bases and 8 bases respectively, with 16 bases between them. The germline CDR1 and CDR2 sequences are SNHLY and FYNNEI. This CDR3 reads CASGQGLWEKLFF. CDR3 DNA sequence: TGTGCCAGTGGGCAGGGACTATGGGAAAAACTGTTTTTT. The entire variable domain, with the rest obtained from reference TRBV2 and TRBJ1-4, is as follows: EPEVTQTPSHQVTQMGQEVILRCVPISNHLYFYWYRQILGQKVEFLVSFYNNEISEKSEIFDDQFSVERPDGSNFTLKIRSTKLEDSAMYFCASGQGLWEKLFFGSGTQLSVL.

The chain combines TRBV10-2 with TRBJ2-3; no firm D call. In germline, CDR1 is WSHSY, CDR2 SAAADI. V shed 3 bases and J shed 0 bases, with 10 bases lying between them. The length of the CDR3 is 15 residues. CDR3 in DNA: TGCGCCAGCAGTGATTCAGTTGGTAGCACAGATACGCAGTATTTT. This encodes CASSDSVGSTDTQYF.

The chain joins TRBV6-5 to TRBJ1-5; D is perhaps TRBD1 (6 bases). Germline V CDR1 and CDR2: MNHEY, SVGAGI. V was pared by 6 bases and J by 2 bases, with 14 bases between. The CDR3 extends over 15 amino acids. The CDR3 spells CASRPTGNGNQPQHF. Here the CDR3 DNA reads TGTGCCAGCAGGCCAACAGGGAACGGCAATCAGCCCCAGCATTTT.

The gene calls are TRBV6-2 or TRBV6-3 and TRBJ2-5; 9 bases are shared with TRBD2. J gave up 5 bases and V 4 bases, and 5 bases lay outside the gene matches. Germline loops: CDR1 MNHEY, CDR2 SVGEGT. CDR3 length equals 14 residues. As DNA, the CDR3 is TGTGCCAGCAGTTCGGCGGGGGGGCACGAGACCCAGTACTTC. This codes for CASSSAGGHETQYF.

This clone was detected only a few times. The genes are TRBV5-4 and TRBJ1-2; tentative D call: TRBD1 (6 bases). Germline V gives CDR1 SGHNT, CDR2 YYREEE (reference sequence). V lost 2 bases and J 4 bases, leaving 21 bases between the germline ends. The CDR3 is 17 amino acids. The CDR3 nucleotides are TGTGCCAGCAGCTTTAGTGGGACGCGGGGGCCCATCTATGGCTACACCTTC. As protein: CASSFSGTRGPIYGYTF.

The chain carries TRBV11-2 and TRBJ1-3; 9 positions agree with TRBD1. The V segment lost 6 bases and the J segment 0 bases; nucleotides outside the gene matches: 6. The germline CDR1 and CDR2 sequences are SGHAT and FQNNGV. This CDR3 spans 16 amino acids. The CDR3 nucleotides read TGTGCCAGCAGTCACGGACAGGGGCCCTCTGGAAACACCATATATTTT. Translation gives CASSHGQGPSGNTIYF.

The rearrangement joins TRBV27 to TRBJ2-7; 8 nucleotides agree with TRBD2. This CDR3 region has 15 residues. Trimming took 8 bases from V and 6 from J; bases not matched to a gene: 15. The germline V gene encodes CDR1 MNHEY and CDR2 SMNVEV (reference sequence). The CDR3 sequence: CASGVSGSGRVEQYF. The CDR3 nucleotides are TGTGCCAGCGGGGTCTCAGGAAGCGGGAGAGTCGAGCAGTACTTC.

The rearrangement joins TRBV12-3 or TRBV12-4 to TRBJ1-5; possible D gene TRBD1, 6 bases. Trimming removed 6 bases from V and 3 bases from J, with 9 bases in between. The CDR3 covers 13 residues. CDR3 bases: TGTGCCAGCAGCCGGGACAACAATCAGCCCCAGCATTTT. It specifies CASSRDNNQPQHF.

The rearrangement joins TRBV5-1 to TRBJ2-3, with TRBD2 matching over 10 bases. Germline CDR1 reads SGHRS; CDR2 reads YFSETQ. The V and J ends lost 4 bases and 6 bases, in that order; junction bases with no gene match: 11. The CDR3 has 16 residues. The CDR3 coding sequence is TGCGCCAGCAGCCCCCTGGCTAGCGGGGGTAGGGATACGCAGTATTTT. This gives the protein CASSPLASGGRDTQYF.

The chain has TRBV19 and TRBJ2-7; D call uncertain. With 5 bases removed from V and 3 bases from J, the gap between germline ends came to 11 bases. The CDR3 covers 13 residues. CDR1 and CDR2 from the germline V gene are LNHDA and SQIVND (reference sequence). The CDR3 bases are TGTGCCAGTAGTGCGATCGTAGACTACGAGCAGTACTTC. Translation: CASSAIVDYEQYF.

V gene TRBV5-1 combines with J gene TRBJ2-2; TRBD2 agrees at 8 bases. Trimming removed 4 bases from V and 1 base from J; junction bases left unmatched: 12. CDR1 is SGHRS, CDR2 YFSETQ, per germline. The CDR3 spans 18 residues. Here the CDR3 DNA reads TGCGCCAGCAGCCCCCAGGGTAGCGGGGCTCGGAACACCGGGGAGCTGTTTTTT. Translating it yields CASSPQGSGARNTGELFF.

In this sample, this clone turned up a few times. This rearrangement joins TRBV6-5 to TRBJ1-2; possible D gene TRBD1, 6 bases. Germline lookup yields CDR1 MNHEY and CDR2 SVGAGI. The V end lost 8 bases, the J end lost 8 bases, and 18 bases lay between the germline ends. The CDR3 extends over 13 amino acids. CDR3 amino acids: CASSQGRGSGYTF. As DNA, the CDR3 is TGTGCCAGCTCACAAGGCAGGGGAAGCGGCTACACCTTC.

This clone appeared once. The chain uses TRBV7-9 and TRBJ2-2; 9 positions agree with TRBD1. Germline CDR1 is SEHNR and CDR2 is FQNEAQ (reference sequence). This CDR3 is built from 16 residues. The junction had 10 bases not matched to a gene; V was cut back by 5 bases and J by 6 bases. The CDR3 nucleotides are TGTGCCAGCAGCCCTCGACAGGGGGGTCCCTCCGGGGAGCTGTTTTTT. Protein sequence: CASSPRQGGPSGELFF.

This clone came up once. This chain uses TRBV18 with TRBJ2-5, with 9 bases identical to TRBD1. The CDR3 is 15 amino acids. Trimming took 2 bases from V and 7 from J; bases not matched to a gene: 8. The germline V gene encodes CDR1 KGHSH and CDR2 LQKENI. CDR3 amino acids: CASSPGQGKVVTQYF. DNA of the CDR3: TGTGCCAGCTCACCAGGACAGGGGAAGGTGGTGACCCAGTACTTC.